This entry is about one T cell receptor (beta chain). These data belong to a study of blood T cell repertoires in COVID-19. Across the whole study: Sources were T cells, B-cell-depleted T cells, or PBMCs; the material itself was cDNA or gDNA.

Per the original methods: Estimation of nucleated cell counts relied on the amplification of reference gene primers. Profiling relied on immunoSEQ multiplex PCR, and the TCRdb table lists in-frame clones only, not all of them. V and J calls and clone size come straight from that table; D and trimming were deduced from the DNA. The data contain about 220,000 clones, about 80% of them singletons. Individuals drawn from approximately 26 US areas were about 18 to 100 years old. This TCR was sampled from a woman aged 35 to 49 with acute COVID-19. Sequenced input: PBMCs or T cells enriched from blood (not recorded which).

DNA of the CDR3: TGTGCCAGCAGTGAAGCGCGGCACCGCACTGAAGCTTTCTTT. It yields the protein CASSEARHRTEAFF. The rearrangement joins TRBV6-1 to TRBJ1-1; D call uncertain. Trimming took off 0 bases at V and 4 bases at J, with 9 bases between the two ends. This CDR3 is 14 amino acids long. Per the germline V gene, CDR1 is MNHNS and CDR2 is SASEGT.